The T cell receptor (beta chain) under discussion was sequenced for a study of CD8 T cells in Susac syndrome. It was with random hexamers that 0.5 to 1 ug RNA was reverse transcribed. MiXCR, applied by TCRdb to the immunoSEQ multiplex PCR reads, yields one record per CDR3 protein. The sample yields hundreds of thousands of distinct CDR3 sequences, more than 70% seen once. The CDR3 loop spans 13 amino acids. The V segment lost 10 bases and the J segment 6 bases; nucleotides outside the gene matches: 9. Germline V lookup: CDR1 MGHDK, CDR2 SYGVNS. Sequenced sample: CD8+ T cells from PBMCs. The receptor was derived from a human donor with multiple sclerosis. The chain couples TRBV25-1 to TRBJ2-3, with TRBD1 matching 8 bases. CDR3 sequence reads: CATSPGGSDTQYF. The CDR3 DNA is TGTGCCACCTCACCAGGGGGCAGCGATACGCAGTATTTT.